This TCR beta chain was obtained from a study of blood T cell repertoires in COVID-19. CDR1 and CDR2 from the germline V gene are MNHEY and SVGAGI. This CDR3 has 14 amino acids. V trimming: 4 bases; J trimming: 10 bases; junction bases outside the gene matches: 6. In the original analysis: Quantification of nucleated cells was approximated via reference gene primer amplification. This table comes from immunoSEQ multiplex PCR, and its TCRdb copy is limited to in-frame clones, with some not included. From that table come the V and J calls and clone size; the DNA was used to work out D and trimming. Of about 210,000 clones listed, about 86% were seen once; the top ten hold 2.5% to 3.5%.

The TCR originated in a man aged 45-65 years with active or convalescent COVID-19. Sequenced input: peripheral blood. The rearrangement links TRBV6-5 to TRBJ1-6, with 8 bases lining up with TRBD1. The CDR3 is CASSLDRVGSPLHF. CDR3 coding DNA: TGTGCCAGCAGTTTGGACAGGGTGGGATCACCCCTCCACTTT.